This passage covers 20 T cell receptor beta chains from one sample sequenced in a study of cytomegalovirus exposure and HLA in healthy donors. The PCR employed 60 Vbeta primers together with 13 Jbeta primers. The protocol was immunoSEQ multiplex PCR, while the TCRdb copy is restricted to in-frame clones and leaves out a portion. The sample has 100,000 to 150,000 clones, roughly 8.3% seen once. The source material was PBMCs. These receptors originate from a man aged 35 to 55 in good health and CMV-seronegative.

This clone was detected only a few times. The rearrangement links TRBV2 to TRBJ1-1; perhaps TRBD1 as D (5 bases). Trimming cost V 4 bases and J 7 bases, with 19 bases left between them. From germline, CDR1 is SNHLY and CDR2 FYNNEI. CDR3 length equals 15 residues. CDR3 coding DNA: TGTGCCAGCAGTGGCGAGGCGAGGCTAGGGGATGAAGCTTTCTTT. Translating it yields CASSGEARLGDEAFF.

Only a few counts were recorded for this clone. This rearrangement joins TRBV5-5 to TRBJ1-4; D is possibly TRBD1 (5 bases). V lost 6 bases and J lost 2, with 11 bases in between. The length of the CDR3 is 14 residues. Germline V gene sequence: CDR1 SGHKS, CDR2 YYEKEE (reference sequence). The DNA for the CDR3 is TGTGCCAGCACCCGGGGGGACACTAATGAAAAACTGTTTTTT. This sequence encodes CASTRGDTNEKLFF.

This chain joins TRBV9 and TRBJ1-1; D ambiguous. Trimming shortened V by 0 bases and J by 1 base, and 7 bases separated the two germline ends. The CDR3 is made up of 14 amino acids. Looked up from germline, CDR1 is SGDLS and CDR2 is YYNGEE. The CDR3 protein is CASSVDGRNTEAFF. Written as DNA, the CDR3 is TGTGCCAGCAGCGTAGATGGCAGGAACACTGAAGCTTTCTTT. Full variable domain (outside the CDR3, taken from reference TRBV9 and TRBJ1-1): DSGVTQTPKHLITATGQRVTLRCSPRSGDLSVYWYQQSLDQGLQFLIQYYNGEERAKGNILERFSAQQFPDLHSELNLSSLELGDSALYFCASSVDGRNTEAFFGQGTRLTVV.

The V call is TRBV28, the J call TRBJ1-5, with 7 bases matching TRBD1. CDR1 and CDR2 from the germline V gene are MDHEN and SYDVKM. CDR3 length: 14 residues. The J segment lost 4 bases and the V segment lost 6 bases, leaving 6 bases of the junction unmatched. CDR3 DNA: TGTGCCAGCAGGGAAGGGACAGCTAATCAGCCCCAGCATTTT. The encoded protein is CASREGTANQPQHF.

This clone was picked up a small number of times. The rearrangement uses TRBV5-1 and TRBJ1-1; 7 bases agree with TRBD1. The CDR3 totals 15 residues. CDR1 is SGHRS, CDR2 YFSETQ, per germline. Losses at the gene ends were 4 bases for V and 5 bases for J; bases not matched to a gene: 11. The CDR3 nucleotides read TGCGCCAGCAGCCCAAGGGCGGGGGGACAGACTGAAGCTTTCTTT. Translating gives CASSPRAGGQTEAFF. Together with reference TRBV5-1 and TRBJ1-1, the CDR3 gives the full variable domain: KAGVTQTPRYLIKTRGQQVTLSCSPISGHRSVSWYQQTPGQGLQFLFEYFSETQRNKGNFPGRFSGRQFSNSRSEMNVSTLELGDSALYLCASSPRAGGQTEAFFGQGTRLTVV.

The chain combines TRBV15 with TRBJ1-4; D gene uncertain. The germline CDR1 and CDR2 sequences are LNHNV and YYDKDF (reference sequence). V lost 4 bases to trimming and J lost 5 bases, with 20 bases between them. The CDR3 runs 17 residues. CDR3 amino acids: CATSTVPGKGGNEKLFF. The CDR3 coding sequence is TGTGCCACCAGCACTGTGCCAGGAAAGGGAGGGAATGAAAAACTGTTTTTT.

The chain has TRBV7-3 and TRBJ2-1, with 11 bases that match TRBD2. V lost 1 base and J lost 8; bases outside the gene matches: 4. This CDR3 region has 15 residues. Per germline, CDR1 SGHTA and CDR2 FQGTGA. CDR3 in amino acids: CASSLISGGVDEQFF. The CDR3 DNA is TGTGCCAGCAGCTTAATTAGCGGGGGGGTAGATGAGCAGTTCTTC.

The chain is built from TRBV7-6 and TRBJ2-3, with unresolved D. V lost 2 bases, J lost 0 bases, and 9 bases lay in between. The CDR3 consists of 15 residues. Looked up from germline, CDR1 is SGHVS and CDR2 is FNYEAQ. The CDR3 bases are TGTGCCAGCAGCTTATTAGCAACCAGCACAGATACGCAGTATTTT. This translates into CASSLLATSTDTQYF.

This chain uses TRBV5-4 with TRBJ2-7, with a tentative D call TRBD1 (6 bases). CDR3 size: 13 residues. The V gene's germline CDR1 is SGHNT and CDR2 YYREEE (reference sequence). The V end was cut by 9 bases, the J end by 6 bases, with 19 bases between. CDR3 DNA: TGTGCCACCGTCGCGCACAGGGACGGCGAGCAGTACTTC. Residues: CATVAHRDGEQYF.

This clone was seen a few times. The gene calls are TRBV28 and TRBJ2-7; possibly TRBD2 for D (6 bases). CDR1 MDHEN and CDR2 SYDVKM come from the germline V gene. CDR3 length equals 14 residues. V lost 0 bases to trimming and J lost 2 bases, with 8 bases between them. CDR3 region: CASSLWGGTYEQYF. The CDR3 nucleotides are TGTGCCAGCAGTTTATGGGGAGGCACCTACGAGCAGTACTTC.

The rearrangement uses TRBV7-2 and TRBJ1-2, with TRBD1 matching 8 bases. The V and J ends lost 5 bases and 0 bases, in that order; junction bases with no gene match: 2. Germline V lookup: CDR1 SGHTA, CDR2 FQGNSA. CDR3 size: 14 residues. The CDR3: CASSEGQANYGYTF. CDR3 sequence (DNA): TGTGCCAGCAGCGAGGGACAGGCTAACTATGGCTACACCTTC.

In this sample, this clone turned up a few times. The rearrangement links TRBV11-2 to TRBJ2-2; possible D gene TRBD1, 6 bases. Trimming took off 5 bases at V and 1 base at J, with 11 bases between the two ends. Germline CDR1 is SGHAT and CDR2 is FQNNGV. This CDR3 contains 15 residues. The CDR3 DNA sequence: TGTGCCAGCAGCCTACAGACAGGGAACACCGGGGAGCTGTTTTTT. Amino acid sequence: CASSLQTGNTGELFF.

This chain uses TRBV5-6 with TRBJ2-3; TRBD1 aligns across 9 bases. CDR3 length: 14 amino acids. Germline loops: CDR1 SGHDT, CDR2 YYEEEE. V trimming: 2 bases; J trimming: 5 bases; junction bases outside the gene matches: 3. The CDR3 loop is CASSLQGAEDTQYF. CDR3 nucleotides: TGTGCCAGCAGCTTACAGGGGGCCGAAGATACGCAGTATTTT.

Worth noting for this clone: A read error may account for a junction end that differs from germline. The rearrangement uses TRBV6-1 and TRBJ2-7, with 10 positions matching TRBD1. Germline CDR1 reads MNHNS; CDR2 reads SASEGT. CDR3 size: 14 residues. The CDR3 nucleotides read TGTGCCAGCAGTAACAGACAGGGGGCGCGGGAGCAGTGCTTC. It encodes CASSNRQGAREQCF.

This clone has only a few counts. The rearrangement links TRBV14 to TRBJ2-7, with D perhaps matching TRBD1 (6 bases). CDR1 is SGHDN, CDR2 FVKESK, per germline. CDR3 length: 14 residues. The V and J ends lost 4 bases and 0 bases respectively, with 10 bases between them. This CDR3 reads CASSLRTDSYEQYF. CDR3 bases: TGTGCCAGCAGCCTCCGGACAGACTCCTACGAGCAGTACTTC.

This clone was picked up a small number of times. The rearrangement joins TRBV19 to TRBJ2-5; 10 nucleotides line up with TRBD2. V was clipped by 0 bases and J by 10 bases; unmatched bases: 11. The CDR3 is 16 residues long. Germline loops: CDR1 LNHDA, CDR2 SQIVND (reference sequence). For the CDR3, the DNA is TGTGCCAGTAGTATAGATCGAACTAGCGGGGTTGGAGGCCAGTACTTC. It codes for CASSIDRTSGVGGQYF.

J is TRBJ2-7 and V is TRBV4-2; 8 nucleotides line up with TRBD2. Germline-derived CDR1 and CDR2 are LGHNA and YNFKEQ. The CDR3 is 15 amino acids. V trimming: 4 bases; J trimming: 4 bases; junction bases outside the gene matches: 9. CDR3 DNA sequence: TGTGCCAGCAGCCCCACCGGGAGGGTAGGGTACGAGCAGTACTTC. This translates into CASSPTGRVGYEQYF.

This clone has more than one count but fewer than ten. The chain is built from TRBV2 and TRBJ2-1; D gene unclear. This CDR3 comprises 14 residues. Germline values: CDR1 SNHLY, CDR2 FYNNEI. Between the trimmed V and J ends, which lost 6 bases and 3 bases, there was a span of 12 bases. CDR3 region: CASSFSRGYNEQFF. CDR3 DNA: TGTGCCAGCAGCTTTTCCCGCGGCTACAATGAGCAGTTCTTC.

This clone was detected a few times. The rearrangement joins TRBV2 to TRBJ2-3; 11 nucleotides line up with TRBD2. The CDR3 length is 21 residues. V lost 5 bases and J lost 0; bases outside the gene matches: 19. Germline V gene lookup returns CDR1 SNHLY and CDR2 FYNNEI. The CDR3 protein is CASSHSELAGAGGVSTDTQYF. The DNA of the CDR3 is TGTGCCAGCAGTCACTCGGAACTAGCGGGGGCCGGGGGGGTTAGCACAGATACGCAGTATTTT.

This chain connects TRBV5-4 to TRBJ2-3; 7 bases line up with TRBD2. CDR1 and CDR2 from the germline V gene are SGHNT and YYREEE (reference sequence). The CDR3 is made up of 15 amino acids. Trimming at V came to 4 bases and at J to 0 bases, leaving 5 bases not matched to a gene. CDR3 sequence (DNA): TGTGCCAGCAGCGGCGGGGGAGCTAGCACAGATACGCAGTATTTT. Translated: CASSGGGASTDTQYF.